Each of the 28 T cell receptor beta chains below was sequenced from the same sample in a study of shared clonotypes between healthy human individuals. TCRdb keeps only in-frame clones here, not all; method: immunoSEQ multiplex PCR. This table has about 2.4 million clones, around 90% appearing once. Source material: naive CD4+ T cells sorted from blood. Subset noted: CD45RA+ positively selected. These receptors came from a man in his late teens or twenties in good health.

Written as DNA, the CDR3 is TGTGCCAGCAGTGACTCGACAGTCTATAATTCACCCCTCCACTTT. Its protein is CASSDSTVYNSPLHF. The rearrangement links TRBV6-1 to TRBJ1-6; TRBD1 is a possible D gene (5 bases). The CDR3 sequence is 15 residues long. V lost 3 bases and J lost 3, with 9 bases in between. Germline values: CDR1 MNHNS, CDR2 SASEGT.

On this clone: This specimen includes other DNA sequences encoding the same CDR3. This chain uses TRBV6-5 with TRBJ2-3; TRBD1 is a possible D gene (6 bases). Germline CDR1 is MNHEY and CDR2 is SVGAGI. The V gene lost 0 bases and the J gene lost 6 bases, with 7 bases spanning the gap. The CDR3 totals 13 residues. CDR3 sequence: CASSYSRGDTQYF. CDR3 sequence (DNA): TGTGCCAGCAGTTACTCGAGGGGGGATACGCAGTATTTT.

The V call is TRBV29-1, the J call TRBJ2-3, with D unclear. This CDR3 is 14 amino acids long. With 4 bases removed from V and 0 bases from J, the gap between germline ends came to 11 bases. Germline assignment: CDR1 SQVTM and CDR2 ANQGSEA. The CDR3 nucleotides read TGCAGCGTTGGTCATAAAACTAGCACAGATACGCAGTATTTT. It is translated as CSVGHKTSTDTQYF.

This sequence joins TRBV29-1 and TRBJ1-3, with D possibly being TRBD1 (5 bases). Germline loops: CDR1 SQVTM, CDR2 ANQGSEA. The length of the CDR3 is 14 residues. V was trimmed by 7 bases and J by 2 bases, leaving 15 bases between them. The CDR3 DNA sequence: TGCAGCGCAGATGCCGGGGGAGCTGGAAACACCATATATTTT. Translating it yields CSADAGGAGNTIYF.

As concerns this clone: One end of the junction fails to match germline, which may point to a read error. V usage is TRBV5-4 and J usage is TRBJ2-3; 9 nucleotides agree with TRBD2. The CDR3 is 15 amino acids. CDR1 and CDR2 from the germline V gene are SGHNT and YYREEE (reference sequence). The CDR3 is CTSSLAGGRADTQYF. The DNA of the CDR3 is TGTACCAGCAGCTTGGCCGGCGGGAGGGCAGATACGCAGTATTTT.

The rearrangement uses TRBV10-1 and TRBJ2-2; 10 bases are shared with TRBD1. The V segment lost 11 bases and the J segment 4 bases; nucleotides outside the gene matches: 10. The CDR3 extends over 15 amino acids. Germline V gene sequence: CDR1 WNHNN, CDR2 SYGVQD (reference sequence). CDR3 sequence (DNA): TGCGCCGGGAAGCCCGGACAGGGGGGCACCGGGGAGCTGTTTTTT. Protein sequence: CAGKPGQGGTGELFF.

The chain is built from TRBV10-3 and TRBJ2-7, with 8 positions matching TRBD1. The germline V gene has CDR1 ENHRY and CDR2 SYGVKD. The CDR3 totals 17 residues. Losses at the gene ends were 3 bases for V and 7 bases for J; bases not matched to a gene: 17. The CDR3 is CAISDTSRDRTLREQYF. Here the CDR3 DNA reads TGTGCCATCAGTGACACGAGCCGGGACAGGACCCTTCGTGAGCAGTACTTC.

This clone showed up just a few times. This chain uses TRBV28 with TRBJ1-4; D is possibly TRBD1 (5 bases). Trimming removed 3 bases at V and 4 bases at J, with 12 bases between. CDR1 and CDR2 from the germline V gene are MDHEN and SYDVKM. The CDR3 length is 15 residues. CDR3 loop: CASSLAGQSNEKLFF. For the CDR3, the DNA is TGTGCCAGCAGTTTGGCGGGGCAGAGTAATGAAAAACTGTTTTTT.

This clone was recorded once. This rearrangement joins TRBV7-2 to TRBJ2-2; D not resolved. Between the trimmed V and J ends, which lost 1 base and 4 bases, there was a span of 16 bases. Looked up from germline, CDR1 is SGHTA and CDR2 is FQGNSA. The CDR3 has 17 amino acids. The CDR3 nucleotides read TGTGCCAGCAGCTTAGTGCCCTCGTCTTTGGGCACCGGGGAGCTGTTTTTT. Translated: CASSLVPSSLGTGELFF.

About this clone: Other DNA sequences in this sample translate to the same CDR3. The V gene is TRBV7-9, the J gene TRBJ2-2; TRBD2 might be the D (5 bases). This CDR3 contains 18 residues. Germline loops: CDR1 SEHNR, CDR2 FQNEAQ (reference sequence). Between the trimmed V and J ends, which lost 1 base and 1 base, there was a span of 16 bases. CDR3 sequence: CASSLVFVLAGNTGELFF. Here the CDR3 DNA reads TGTGCCAGCAGCTTAGTTTTTGTGCTGGCGGGGAACACCGGGGAGCTGTTTTTT.

This clone was detected once. The chain links TRBV6-5 to TRBJ1-5, with 8 bases matching TRBD1. There are 14 residues in the CDR3. V was pared by 6 bases and J by 7 bases, with 8 bases of the junction left unmatched. CDR1 is MNHEY, CDR2 SVGAGI, per germline. This CDR3 is CASRTGGGGQPQHF. The DNA for the CDR3 is TGTGCCAGCAGAACAGGGGGAGGGGGCCAGCCCCAGCATTTT.

The V and J genes are TRBV15 and TRBJ1-3; tentatively, D is TRBD1 (5 bases). Trimming stripped 11 bases from V and 9 bases from J, with 17 bases between. In germline, CDR1 is LNHNV, CDR2 YYDKDF (reference sequence). This CDR3 is 12 amino acids long. CDR3 amino acids: CAVSSDGGTIYF. CDR3 coding DNA: TGTGCCGTGAGCTCCGACGGGGGCACCATATATTTT.

The chain couples TRBV7-2 to TRBJ1-1; D is uncertain. This CDR3 region has 12 residues. V shed 5 bases and J shed 6 bases, with 10 bases lying between them. Germline V lookup: CDR1 SGHTA, CDR2 FQGNSA. The CDR3 protein is CASSLQRAEAFF. CDR3 in DNA: TGTGCCAGCAGCCTGCAGAGAGCTGAAGCTTTCTTT.

This sequence joins TRBV27 and TRBJ1-2, with TRBD1 matching over 11 bases. The CDR3 covers 16 residues. The germline V gene has CDR1 MNHEY and CDR2 SMNVEV (reference sequence). Losses at the gene ends were 1 base for V and 5 bases for J; bases not matched to a gene: 6. CDR3 protein: CASSLWGTGGIYGYTF. Written as DNA, the CDR3 is TGTGCCAGCAGTTTATGGGGGACAGGGGGGATTTATGGCTACACCTTC.

This chain joins TRBV2 and TRBJ2-5; a possible D gene is TRBD2 (6 bases). The CDR3 is 15 residues long. V lost 7 bases and J 4 bases, leaving 19 bases between the germline ends. Germline assignment: CDR1 SNHLY and CDR2 FYNNEI. This CDR3 is CASNRDSRTGETQYF. The CDR3 bases are TGTGCCAGCAACCGGGACTCGCGGACGGGAGAGACCCAGTACTTC.

The chain carries TRBV6-6 and TRBJ1-2; 9 nucleotides line up with TRBD1. CDR1 and CDR2 from the germline V gene are MNHNY and SVGAGI (reference sequence). CDR3 length: 14 residues. V lost 5 bases to trimming and J lost 4 bases; unmatched junction nucleotides: 5. In nucleotides, the CDR3 is TGTGCCAGCAGTCCCGGGACAGGGACCTATGGCTACACCTTC. This translates into CASSPGTGTYGYTF.

The V gene is TRBV5-6, the J gene TRBJ1-2; TRBD1 aligns across 7 bases. The CDR3 contains 15 residues. V trimming: 0 bases; J trimming: 5 bases; junction bases outside the gene matches: 7. The germline V gene encodes CDR1 SGHDT and CDR2 YYEEEE. CDR3 sequence reads: CASSLGTGEWYGYTF. CDR3 sequence (DNA): TGTGCCAGCAGCTTGGGGACAGGCGAATGGTATGGCTACACCTTC.

Only a few counts were recorded for this clone. This chain connects TRBV9 to TRBJ1-6; tentative D call: TRBD1 (5 bases). The germline V gene has CDR1 SGDLS and CDR2 YYNGEE. V was trimmed by 4 bases and J by 8 bases, leaving 10 bases between them. This CDR3 comprises 13 residues. The CDR3, as DNA: TGTGCCAGCAGCCCTCGGGGGGATTCACCCCTCCACTTT. Protein: CASSPRGDSPLHF.

The chain recombines TRBV6-5 with TRBJ1-1; no clear D gene. CDR3 length equals 12 residues. Germline V gene lookup returns CDR1 MNHEY and CDR2 SVGAGI. V lost 0 bases and J lost 7, with 6 bases in between. The CDR3 here is CASSYSDGEAFF. CDR3 nucleotide sequence: TGTGCCAGCAGTTACTCGGACGGTGAAGCTTTCTTT.

The chain couples TRBV27 to TRBJ2-5, with D possibly TRBD1 on 5 matching bases. Between the trimmed V and J ends, which lost 5 bases and 1 base, there was a span of 23 bases. In germline, CDR1 is MNHEY, CDR2 SMNVEV (reference sequence). The CDR3 spans 18 residues. The DNA for the CDR3 is TGTGCCAGCAGTCCCCTCCCCCACCTTGGGGCGATCCAAGAGACCCAGTACTTC. This gives the protein CASSPLPHLGAIQETQYF.

This chain links TRBV5-8 with TRBJ2-5; D is unclear. V lost 0 bases and J 11 bases, leaving 8 bases between the germline ends. The germline V gene encodes CDR1 SGHTS and CDR2 YDEGEE. This CDR3 is 11 amino acids long. CDR3 region: CASSLGQEQYF. CDR3 bases: TGTGCCAGCAGCTTGGGACAAGAACAGTACTTC.

V usage is TRBV19 and J usage is TRBJ2-7; D is uncertain. The germline gives CDR1 LNHDA, CDR2 SQIVND (reference sequence). The CDR3 sequence is 11 residues long. V was cut by 4 bases and J by 7 bases, with 8 bases left in between. As DNA, the CDR3 is TGTGCCAGTAGTACGGTTGGAGAGCAGTACTTC. Protein sequence: CASSTVGEQYF.

This chain connects TRBV5-4 to TRBJ2-3; perhaps TRBD2 as D (6 bases). V lost 5 bases and J 1 base, leaving 11 bases between the germline ends. The CDR3 extends over 14 amino acids. Germline CDR1 SGHNT, CDR2 YYREEE (reference sequence). CDR3 nucleotides: TGTGCCAGCAGTGGGGGGAGACGCACAGATACGCAGTATTTT. Encoded protein: CASSGGRRTDTQYF.

The rearrangement joins TRBV7-9 to TRBJ2-3, with 13 bases lining up with TRBD2. Looked up from germline, CDR1 is SEHNR and CDR2 is FQNEAQ (reference sequence). With 4 bases clipped from V and 10 bases from J, the junction kept 17 bases outside the gene matches. This CDR3 contains 18 residues. DNA for the CDR3: TGTGCCAGCAGCTATGGACAGCTAACTAGCGGGAGGGCCGAGGCGCAGTATTTT. Translated, it gives CASSYGQLTSGRAEAQYF.

This sequence joins TRBV12-5 and TRBJ2-3; 12 bases are a match to TRBD1. Germline loops: CDR1 LGHNT, CDR2 FRNRAP. Unmatched junction bases numbered 3, after V lost 4 bases and J lost 1 base. The CDR3 spans 16 residues. The CDR3 loop is CASGSGQGAGTDTQYF. The CDR3, as DNA: TGTGCTAGTGGTTCGGGACAGGGGGCTGGCACAGATACGCAGTATTTT.

This sequence joins TRBV5-8 and TRBJ1-5; weak D call: TRBD1 (5 bases). Germline V gene sequence: CDR1 SGHTS, CDR2 YDEGEE. There are 13 residues in the CDR3. V lost 0 bases and J 5 bases, leaving 6 bases between the germline ends. This CDR3 reads CASSLEGYQPQHF. The CDR3 coding sequence is TGTGCCAGCAGCTTGGAGGGGTATCAGCCCCAGCATTTT. The entire variable domain, with the rest obtained from reference TRBV5-8 and TRBJ1-5, is as follows: EAGVTQSPTHLIKTRGQQATLRCSPISGHTSVYWYQQALGLGLQFLLWYDEGEERNRGNFPPRFSGRQFPNYSSELNVNALELEDSALYLCASSLEGYQPQHFGDGTRLSIL.

V and J are TRBV28 and TRBJ2-7, with 8 bases lining up with TRBD2. This CDR3 is 13 amino acids long. The J segment lost 3 bases and the V segment lost 8 bases, leaving 6 bases of the junction unmatched. In germline, CDR1 is MDHEN, CDR2 SYDVKM. In DNA form, the CDR3 reads TGTGCCAGCGGCCGCACTAGCGGCTACGAGCAGTACTTC. It yields the protein CASGRTSGYEQYF.

This clone was seen just once. V and J are TRBV5-6 and TRBJ1-6; D is uncertain. Trimming cost V 5 bases and J 6 bases, with 18 bases left between them. Germline V gene lookup returns CDR1 SGHDT and CDR2 YYEEEE. The CDR3 is 16 amino acids. CDR3 sequence reads: CASSFQAVPSNSPLHF. CDR3 in DNA: TGTGCCAGCAGTTTTCAGGCGGTCCCCAGTAATTCACCCCTCCACTTT.